The entry below describes one TCR beta chain. Sequenced by immunoSEQ multiplex PCR; TCRdb stores in-frame clones only, minus some. Seen here are approximately 490,000 clones, more than 75% observed once, and the top ten hold more than 0.01%. V dropped 4 bases and J dropped 2; count of bases not matched to a gene: 4. The germline V gene has CDR1 SEHNR and CDR2 FQNEAQ (reference sequence). The CDR3 runs to 14 residues. This record belongs to a study of shared T cell receptors in the human thymus. This same sample was also part of a study on human thymus T cells. As that report states: Resections obtained during corrective heart surgery supplied the thymus tissue. Related research examined unrelated individuals and reported that their thymic repertoires overlapped highly.

The sequence was obtained from a boy under three years old with a congenital heart defect. The chain has TRBV7-9 and TRBJ1-2; TRBD1 matches at 7 bases. The sequencing input was thymocytes. This CDR3 is CASSSIQGNYGYTF. The CDR3 DNA sequence: TGTGCCAGCAGCTCAATACAGGGGAACTATGGCTACACCTTC.